These 9 T cell receptor beta chains were sequenced from one sample in a study of blood T cell repertoires in COVID-19. Using immunoSEQ multiplex PCR, the repertoire was profiled, and TCRdb retains in-frame clones only, with some absent. This table holds 110,000 or so clones, around 90% found once. The sample was peripheral blood. The receptor source for this set is a woman aged 45 to 65 with acute or convalescent COVID-19.

This clone was found once. The rearrangement joins TRBV9 to TRBJ2-1; 10 bases are shared with TRBD2. Trimming at V came to 5 bases and at J to 4 bases, leaving 3 bases not matched to a gene. Germline V gene sequence: CDR1 SGDLS, CDR2 YYNGEE. This CDR3 region has 14 residues. CDR3 loop: CASSPLAGYNEQFF. DNA for the CDR3: TGTGCCAGCAGTCCACTAGCGGGGTACAATGAGCAGTTCTTC.

The chain couples TRBV5-1 to TRBJ2-1, with D perhaps matching TRBD2 (6 bases). The germline gives CDR1 SGHRS, CDR2 YFSETQ. The CDR3 is 15 residues long. Trimming stripped 2 bases from V and 7 bases from J, with 16 bases between. The CDR3, as DNA: TGCGCCAGCAGCTTCGGGACCCCCGCGGGGAATGAGCAGTTCTTC. Translated, it gives CASSFGTPAGNEQFF. The full variable domain, with the rest looked up from reference TRBV5-1 and TRBJ2-1, is KAGVTQTPRYLIKTRGQQVTLSCSPISGHRSVSWYQQTPGQGLQFLFEYFSETQRNKGNFPGRFSGRQFSNSRSEMNVSTLELGDSALYLCASSFGTPAGNEQFFGPGTRLTVL.

This clone has just one count. This chain connects TRBV5-1 to TRBJ2-2; no clear D gene. This CDR3 is built from 16 residues. V lost 0 bases and J lost 4, with 13 bases in between. The germline gives CDR1 SGHRS, CDR2 YFSETQ. CDR3 protein: CASSLESGASTGELFF. For the CDR3, the DNA is TGCGCCAGCAGCTTGGAAAGTGGAGCCAGCACCGGGGAGCTGTTTTTT.

This chain joins TRBV12-3 or TRBV12-4 and TRBJ2-7; a possible D gene is TRBD1 (6 bases). The CDR3 is made up of 13 amino acids. V was pared by 9 bases and J by 1 base, with 13 bases between. CDR3 loop: CASENRDSYEQYF. CDR3 bases: TGTGCCAGTGAAAACAGGGATTCCTACGAGCAGTACTTC.

J is TRBJ2-7 and V is TRBV27; 7 bases fit TRBD1. Trimming took 2 bases from V and 1 from J; bases not matched to a gene: 8. Germline CDR1 reads MNHEY; CDR2 reads SMNVEV (reference sequence). CDR3 length equals 16 residues. Here the CDR3 DNA reads TGTGCCAGCAGTTTAGCGAGCGAGGGACAGTCCTACGAGCAGTACTTC. Translating it yields CASSLASEGQSYEQYF.

This chain joins TRBV7-9 and TRBJ1-4, with TRBD1 matching over 8 bases. The CDR3 loop spans 16 amino acids. Germline CDR1 SEHNR, CDR2 FQNEAQ (reference sequence). The V segment lost 2 bases and the J segment 4 bases; nucleotides outside the gene matches: 6. CDR3 in amino acids: CASSLSGQGRNEKLFF. CDR3 in DNA: TGTGCCAGCAGCTTATCCGGACAGGGCCGTAATGAAAAACTGTTTTTT.

The J gene is TRBJ2-7, the V gene TRBV28, with 8 bases aligning to TRBD1. J lost 11 bases, V lost 3 bases, and 3 bases had no gene match. The CDR3 is 11 residues long. Germline V gene lookup returns CDR1 MDHEN and CDR2 SYDVKM. Written as DNA, the CDR3 is TGTGCCAGCAGTTTGAAGGACAGGGAGTACTTC. Its protein product is CASSLKDREYF.

J is TRBJ1-6 and V is TRBV28; D remains unclear. The ends were cut back, 4 bases at V and 8 bases at J, with 15 bases in the middle. This CDR3 contains 15 residues. The germline V gene encodes CDR1 MDHEN and CDR2 SYDVKM. The CDR3 sequence: CASSSPDSWDSPLHF. CDR3 DNA sequence: TGTGCCAGCAGTTCCCCGGACTCTTGGGATTCACCCCTCCACTTT.

The V gene is TRBV2, the J gene TRBJ2-1; 9 positions agree with TRBD1. V shed 7 bases and J 2 bases; nucleotides not matched to a gene: 3. The CDR3 extends over 14 amino acids. CDR1 is SNHLY, CDR2 FYNNEI, per germline. CDR3 DNA sequence: TGTGCCAGCAAGGACAGGGGTACCTACAATGAGCAGTTCTTC. Protein: CASKDRGTYNEQFF.